This TCR beta chain was retrieved from a study of blood T cell repertoires in COVID-19. About the study: Researchers got acute and convalescent COVID-19 samples from the United States, Italy and Spain. T cells, B-cell-depleted T cells, or PBMCs supplied cDNA or gDNA.

Method: immunoSEQ multiplex PCR; TCRdb's copy keeps in-frame clones and lacks some. The sample yields roughly 340,000 clones, about nine tenths seen once. CDR1 and CDR2 (germline): SNHLY, FYNNEI. Trimming at V came to 7 bases and at J to 8 bases, leaving 11 bases not matched to a gene. CDR3 length: 14 amino acids. Seattle's enrolled individuals joined amid active infection and were then monitored longitudinally. This clone showed up just once. The sequenced sample was peripheral blood. This receptor was taken from a woman aged 45-65 years with COVID-19, enrolled during active disease. The V and J genes are TRBV2 and TRBJ2-3; 8 bases are shared with TRBD2. CDR3 sequence reads: CASKTSESMGTQYF. CDR3 sequence (DNA): TGTGCCAGCAAGACTAGCGAGAGCATGGGTACGCAGTATTTT.